This T cell receptor beta chain comes out of a study of early T cells in non-severe SARS-CoV-2 infection. Study details: Sequencing input comprised bulk RNA from unsorted whole blood; chain pairing was not available. General observations from the study: VDJdb-based matching was biased toward anti-spike CD8 responses and missed private and CD4 specificities.

Germline V lookup: CDR1 SGHNT, CDR2 YENEEA. CDR3 length equals 14 residues. V lost 2 bases to trimming and J lost 2 bases, with 9 bases between them. This clonotype was counted many times. Its antigen is undetermined. Unique molecular identifier tags were affixed to discrete cDNA molecules. TCRdb itself ran the 5' RACE reads through MiXCR, one entry per CDR3 protein. Of around 50,000 distinct CDR3 sequences in the sample, over 10% are singletons; the top ten hold approximately 2.8%. The chain couples TRBV11-3 to TRBJ2-5, with D uncertain. This sequence originates from an adult who was a healthcare worker with PCR-confirmed SARS-CoV-2 infection or an uninfected control (not recorded which). The sequencing input was whole blood. The CDR3 DNA reads as TGTGCCAGCAGCTTAAAGACTCTTCAAGAGACCCAGTACTTC. It specifies CASSLKTLQETQYF.